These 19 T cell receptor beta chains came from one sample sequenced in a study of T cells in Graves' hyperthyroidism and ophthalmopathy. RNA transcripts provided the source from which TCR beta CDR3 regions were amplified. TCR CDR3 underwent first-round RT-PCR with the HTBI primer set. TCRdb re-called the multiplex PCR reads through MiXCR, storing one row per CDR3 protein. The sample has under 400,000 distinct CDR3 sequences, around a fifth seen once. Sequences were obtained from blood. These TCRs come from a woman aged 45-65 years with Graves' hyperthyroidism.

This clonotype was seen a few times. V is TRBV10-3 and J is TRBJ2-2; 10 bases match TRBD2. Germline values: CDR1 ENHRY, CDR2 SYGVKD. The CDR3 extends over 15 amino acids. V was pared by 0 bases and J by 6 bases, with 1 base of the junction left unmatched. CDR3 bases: TGTGCCATCAGTGAGTCAGGACTAGCGGCCGGGGAGCTGTTTTTT. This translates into CAISESGLAAGELFF.

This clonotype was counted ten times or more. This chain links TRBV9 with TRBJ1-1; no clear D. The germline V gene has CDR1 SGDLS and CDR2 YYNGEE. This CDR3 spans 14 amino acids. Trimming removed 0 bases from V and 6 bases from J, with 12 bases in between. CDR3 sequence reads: CASSVEGRPSEAFF. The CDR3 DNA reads TGTGCCAGCAGCGTAGAAGGGCGACCATCTGAAGCTTTCTTT.

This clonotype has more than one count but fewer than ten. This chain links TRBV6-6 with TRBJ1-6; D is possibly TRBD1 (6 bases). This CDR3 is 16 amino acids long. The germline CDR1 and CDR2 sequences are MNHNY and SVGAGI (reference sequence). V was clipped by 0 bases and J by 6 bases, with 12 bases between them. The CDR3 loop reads CASSYSPGVGNSPLHF. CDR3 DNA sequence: TGTGCCAGCAGTTACTCGCCAGGGGTCGGTAATTCACCCCTCCACTTT.

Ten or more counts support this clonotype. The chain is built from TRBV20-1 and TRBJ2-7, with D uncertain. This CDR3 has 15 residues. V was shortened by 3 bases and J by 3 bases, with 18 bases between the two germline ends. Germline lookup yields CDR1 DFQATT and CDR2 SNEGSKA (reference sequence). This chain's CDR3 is CSASWLVLSLYEQYF. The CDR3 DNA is TGCAGTGCTAGCTGGTTAGTCTTATCCCTCTACGAGCAGTACTTC.

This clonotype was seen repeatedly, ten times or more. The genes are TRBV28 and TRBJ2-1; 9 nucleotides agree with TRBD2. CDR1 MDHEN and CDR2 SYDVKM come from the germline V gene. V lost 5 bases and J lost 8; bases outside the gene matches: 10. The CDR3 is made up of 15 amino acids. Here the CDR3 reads CASSPRGGGDYEQFF. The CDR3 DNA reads TGTGCCAGCAGTCCCAGGGGCGGGGGGGATTATGAGCAGTTCTTC.

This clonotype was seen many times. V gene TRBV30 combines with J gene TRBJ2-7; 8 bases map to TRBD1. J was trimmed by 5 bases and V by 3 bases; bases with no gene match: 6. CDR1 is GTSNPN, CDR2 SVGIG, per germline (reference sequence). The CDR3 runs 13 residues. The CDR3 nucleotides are TGTGCCTGGAGAGGACAGGGACCCCACGAGCAGTACTTC. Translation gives CAWRGQGPHEQYF.

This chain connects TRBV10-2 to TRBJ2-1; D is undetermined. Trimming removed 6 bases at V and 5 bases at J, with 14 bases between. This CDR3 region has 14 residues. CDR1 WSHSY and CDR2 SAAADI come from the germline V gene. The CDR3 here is CASRDLQENNEQFF. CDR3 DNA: TGCGCCAGCAGGGACCTACAAGAAAACAATGAGCAGTTCTTC.

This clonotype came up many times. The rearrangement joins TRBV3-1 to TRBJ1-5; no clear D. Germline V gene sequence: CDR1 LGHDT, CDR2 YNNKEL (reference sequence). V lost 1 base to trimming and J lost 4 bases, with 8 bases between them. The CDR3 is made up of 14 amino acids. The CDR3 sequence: CASSQGAANQPQHF. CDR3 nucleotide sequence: TGTGCCAGCAGCCAAGGGGCAGCGAATCAGCCCCAGCATTTT.

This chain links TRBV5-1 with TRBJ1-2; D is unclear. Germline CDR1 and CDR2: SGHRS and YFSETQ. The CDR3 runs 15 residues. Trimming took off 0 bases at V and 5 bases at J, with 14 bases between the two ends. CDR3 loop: CASSLAERVTYGYTF. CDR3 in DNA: TGCGCCAGCAGCTTGGCCGAGAGGGTTACTTATGGCTACACCTTC.

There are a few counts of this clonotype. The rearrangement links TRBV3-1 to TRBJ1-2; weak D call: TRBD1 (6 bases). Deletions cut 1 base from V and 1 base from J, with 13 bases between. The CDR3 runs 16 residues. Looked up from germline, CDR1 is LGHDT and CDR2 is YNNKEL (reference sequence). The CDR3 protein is CASSQVPDRYNYGYTF. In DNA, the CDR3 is TGTGCCAGCAGCCAAGTGCCGGACAGATATAACTATGGCTACACCTTC. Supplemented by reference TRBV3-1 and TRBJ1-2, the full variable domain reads DTAVSQTPKYLVTQMGNDKSIKCEQNLGHDTMYWYKQDSKKFLKIMFSYNNKELIINETVPNRFSPKSPDKAHLNLHINSLELGDSAVYFCASSQVPDRYNYGYTFGSGTRLTVV.

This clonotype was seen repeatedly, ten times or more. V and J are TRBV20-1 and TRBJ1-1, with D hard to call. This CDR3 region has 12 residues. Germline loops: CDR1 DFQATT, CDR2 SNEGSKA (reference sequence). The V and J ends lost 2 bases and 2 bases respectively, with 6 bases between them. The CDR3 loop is CSARRSNTEAFF. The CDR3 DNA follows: TGCAGTGCTAGAAGAAGTAACACTGAAGCTTTCTTT.

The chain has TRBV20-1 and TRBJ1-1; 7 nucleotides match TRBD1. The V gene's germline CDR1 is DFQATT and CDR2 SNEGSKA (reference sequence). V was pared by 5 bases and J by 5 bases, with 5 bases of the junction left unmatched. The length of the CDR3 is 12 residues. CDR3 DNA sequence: TGCAGTGCTCCAGAACAGGGGACTGAAGCTTTCTTT. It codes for CSAPEQGTEAFF.

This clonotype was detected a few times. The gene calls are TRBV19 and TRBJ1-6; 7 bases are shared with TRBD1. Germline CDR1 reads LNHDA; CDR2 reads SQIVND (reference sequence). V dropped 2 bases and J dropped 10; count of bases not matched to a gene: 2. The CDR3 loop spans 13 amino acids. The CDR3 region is CASSIRGGSPLHF. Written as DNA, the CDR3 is TGTGCCAGTAGTATAAGAGGGGGCTCACCCCTCCACTTT.

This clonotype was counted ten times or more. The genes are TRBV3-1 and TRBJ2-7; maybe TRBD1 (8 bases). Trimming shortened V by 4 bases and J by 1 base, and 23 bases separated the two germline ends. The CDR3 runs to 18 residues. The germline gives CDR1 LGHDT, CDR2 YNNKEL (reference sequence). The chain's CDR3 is CASSPHGTGEAGSYEQYF. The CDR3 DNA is TGTGCCAGCAGCCCTCACGGGACAGGAGAAGCGGGATCCTACGAGCAGTACTTC.

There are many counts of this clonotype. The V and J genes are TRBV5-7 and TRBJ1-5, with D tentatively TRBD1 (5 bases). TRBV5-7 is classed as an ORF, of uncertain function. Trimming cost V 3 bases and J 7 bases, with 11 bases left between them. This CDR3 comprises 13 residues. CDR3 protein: CASSSEGNQPQHF. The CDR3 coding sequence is TGTGCCAGCAGCTCCGAGGGGAACCAGCCCCAGCATTTT.

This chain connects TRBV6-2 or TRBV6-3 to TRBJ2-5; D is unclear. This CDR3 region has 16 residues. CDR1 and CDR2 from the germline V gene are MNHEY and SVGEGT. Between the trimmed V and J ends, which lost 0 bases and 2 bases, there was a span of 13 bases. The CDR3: CASSYSGKGVQETQYF. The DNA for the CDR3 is TGTGCCAGCAGTTACTCAGGGAAGGGCGTACAAGAGACCCAGTACTTC.

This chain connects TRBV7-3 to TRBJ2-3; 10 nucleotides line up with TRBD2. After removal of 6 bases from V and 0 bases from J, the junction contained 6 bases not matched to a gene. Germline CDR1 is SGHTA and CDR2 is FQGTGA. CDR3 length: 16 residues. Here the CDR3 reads CASRSLTSGSTDTQYF. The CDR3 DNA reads TGTGCCAGCAGGTCGCTGACTAGCGGGAGCACAGATACGCAGTATTTT. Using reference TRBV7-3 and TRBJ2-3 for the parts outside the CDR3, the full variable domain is GAGVSQTPSNKVTEKGKYVELRCDPISGHTALYWYRQSLGQGPEFLIYFQGTGAADDSGLPNDRFFAVRPEGSVSTLKIQRTERGDSAVYLCASRSLTSGSTDTQYFGPGTRLTVL.

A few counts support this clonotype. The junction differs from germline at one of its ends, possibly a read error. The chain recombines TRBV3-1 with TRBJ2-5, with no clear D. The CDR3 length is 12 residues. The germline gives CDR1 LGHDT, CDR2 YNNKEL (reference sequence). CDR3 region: CASSHPEETQCF. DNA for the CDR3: TGTGCCAGCAGCCATCCAGAGGAGACCCAGTGCTTC.

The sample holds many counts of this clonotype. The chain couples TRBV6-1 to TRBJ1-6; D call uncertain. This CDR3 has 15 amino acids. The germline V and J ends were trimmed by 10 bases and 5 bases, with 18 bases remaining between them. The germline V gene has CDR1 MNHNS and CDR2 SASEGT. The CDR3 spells CATPKSPDDNSPLHF. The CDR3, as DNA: TGTGCCACCCCAAAGAGCCCGGATGATAATTCACCCCTCCACTTT.